The rows below give T cell receptor beta chains drawn from one sample of a study of technical replicates of blood from several donors. This table comes from immunoSEQ multiplex PCR, and its TCRdb copy is limited to in-frame clones, with some not included. The data show more than 70,000 clones, 80% to 95% seen once. The sample taken for sequencing was T cells isolated from PBMCs. All receptors derive from a human donor in good health. The CDR3 runs from the conserved cysteine through the conserved F or W. Each record gives: D gene, J gene, V gene, CDR3 protein, CDR3 DNA. The D gene is left open where the match is weak.

D gene: -; J gene: TRBJ1-3; V gene: TRBV7-9; CDR3 protein: CASSPTPGLDTIYF; CDR3 DNA: TGTGCCAGCAGCCCTACCCCGGGACTTGACACCATATATTTT
D gene: -; J gene: TRBJ2-7; V gene: TRBV7-2; CDR3 protein: CASSLVEGKSYEQYF; CDR3 DNA: TGTGCCAGCAGCTTAGTCGAGGGTAAAAGCTACGAGCAGTACTTC
D gene: -; J gene: TRBJ2-7; V gene: TRBV10-1; CDR3 protein: CASSAQGPYEQYF; CDR3 DNA: TGCGCCAGCAGTGCTCAGGGGCCCTACGAGCAGTACTTC
D gene: -; J gene: TRBJ2-7; V gene: TRBV28; CDR3 protein: CASSLPPPQSYEQYF; CDR3 DNA: TGTGCCAGCAGTCTCCCGCCCCCACAGTCCTACGAGCAGTACTTC
D gene: TRBD1; J gene: TRBJ2-1; V gene: TRBV7-6; CDR3 protein: CASSGGTGDPWNEQFF; CDR3 DNA: TGTGCCAGCAGCGGGGGTACAGGGGACCCTTGGAATGAGCAGTTCTTC
D gene: TRBD2; J gene: TRBJ2-3; V gene: TRBV2; CDR3 protein: CASSGGLAATDTQYF; CDR3 DNA: TGTGCCAGCAGTGGGGGTCTAGCGGCCACAGATACGCAGTATTTT
D gene: -; J gene: TRBJ1-5; V gene: TRBV11-2; CDR3 protein: CASSLDAGDQPQHF; CDR3 DNA: TGTGCCAGCAGCTTAGATGCAGGGGACCAGCCCCAGCATTTT
D gene: -; J gene: TRBJ1-2; V gene: TRBV6-5; CDR3 protein: CASSLRGPYGYTF; CDR3 DNA: TGTGCCAGCAGCCTCAGGGGTCCCTATGGCTACACCTTC
D gene: TRBD2; J gene: TRBJ2-3; V gene: TRBV7-9; CDR3 protein: CASSRTSAYTDTQYF; CDR3 DNA: TGTGCCAGCAGCCGGACTAGCGCTTACACAGATACGCAGTATTTT
D gene: -; J gene: TRBJ2-7; V gene: TRBV19; CDR3 protein: CASSIDLTVTYEQYF; CDR3 DNA: TGTGCCAGTAGTATAGATTTGACAGTCACCTACGAGCAGTACTTC
D gene: -; J gene: TRBJ2-3; V gene: TRBV10-3; CDR3 protein: CAISDGGDTQYF; CDR3 DNA: TGTGCCATCAGTGATGGAGGAGATACGCAGTATTTT
D gene: -; J gene: TRBJ2-5; V gene: TRBV28; CDR3 protein: CASSLMAEETQYF; CDR3 DNA: TGTGCCAGCAGTTTAATGGCCGAAGAGACCCAGTACTTC
D gene: -; J gene: TRBJ1-3; V gene: TRBV5-4; CDR3 protein: CASTQDRTLGNTIYF; CDR3 DNA: TGTGCCAGCACCCAAGACAGAACGCTCGGAAACACCATATATTTT
D gene: -; J gene: TRBJ2-2; V gene: TRBV18; CDR3 protein: CASSILHTGELFF; CDR3 DNA: TGTGCCAGCTCGATACTACACACCGGGGAGCTGTTTTTT
D gene: -; J gene: TRBJ1-6; V gene: TRBV2; CDR3 protein: CASSDPGRGFSPLHF; CDR3 DNA: TGTGCCAGCAGTGACCCCGGACGGGGTTTTTCACCCCTCCACTTT
D gene: TRBD2; J gene: TRBJ2-1; V gene: TRBV5-1; CDR3 protein: CASSLEDGGGAYNEQFF; CDR3 DNA: TGCGCCAGCAGCTTGGAGGATGGCGGGGGGGCTTACAATGAGCAGTTCTTC
D gene: TRBD2; J gene: TRBJ2-7; V gene: TRBV5-1; CDR3 protein: CASSLALRTSGRSWEQYF; CDR3 DNA: TGCGCCAGCAGCTTGGCACTACGGACTAGCGGGAGGAGTTGGGAGCAGTACTTC
D gene: -; J gene: TRBJ2-5; V gene: TRBV11-2; CDR3 protein: CASSLVYSAETQYF; CDR3 DNA: TGTGCCAGCAGCTTAGTATACTCTGCAGAGACCCAGTACTTC
D gene: TRBD2; J gene: TRBJ2-3; V gene: TRBV5-1; CDR3 protein: CASSRGADTQYF; CDR3 DNA: TGCGCCAGCAGTCGGGGGGCAGATACGCAGTATTTT
D gene: -; J gene: TRBJ2-1; V gene: TRBV9; CDR3 protein: CASSVESVAGVIEQFF; CDR3 DNA: TGTGCCAGCAGCGTAGAGTCCGTGGCAGGGGTGATTGAGCAGTTCTTC
D gene: -; J gene: TRBJ2-1; V gene: TRBV6-5; CDR3 protein: CASSTGSIEQFF; CDR3 DNA: TGTGCCAGCAGCACGGGATCTATTGAGCAGTTCTTC
D gene: TRBD1; J gene: TRBJ2-1; V gene: TRBV6-1; CDR3 protein: CASSTGASYNEQFF; CDR3 DNA: TGTGCCAGCAGTACAGGGGCCTCCTACAATGAGCAGTTCTTC